The rows below give T cell receptor beta chains drawn from one sample of a study of Graves' ophthalmopathy and Graves' hyperthyroidism. TCRdb passed the multiplex PCR reads through MiXCR, listing each CDR3 protein once. This sample has 300,000 to 350,000 distinct CDR3 sequences, with 17% found just once. The specimen sequenced was peripheral blood. These receptor sequences come from an adult man with Graves' ophthalmopathy. The CDR3 runs from the conserved cysteine through the conserved F or W. A D gene is named only where the DNA matches it firmly. Rows give clone size only sometimes, using once, few, many, or a class for an expanded clone.

len	v_gene	j_gene	d_gene	abundance	CDR3aa	CDR3nt
16	TRBV6-4	TRBJ1-2	-	many	CASSDRSKGRNYGYTF	TGTGCCAGCAGTGACAGAAGCAAAGGACGAAACTATGGCTACACCTTC
15	TRBV7-6	TRBJ2-5	-	many	CASSLRPGGGETQYF	TGTGCCAGCAGCTTACGTCCAGGGGGGGGGGAGACCCAGTACTTC
13	TRBV5-1	TRBJ2-5	TRBD2	-	CASSRGVGETLYF	TGCGCCAGCAGCCGGGGGGTTGGAGAGACCCTGTACTTC
15	TRBV6-5	TRBJ1-5	TRBD1	-	CASSLDRAENQPQHF	TGTGCCAGCAGTTTGGACAGGGCGGAAAATCAGCCCCAGCATTTT
12	TRBV20-1	TRBJ2-5	-	many	CSADSAQETQYF	TGCAGTGCGGATAGCGCCCAAGAGACCCAGTACTTC
14	TRBV20-1	TRBJ2-3	-	many	CSARFRTNTDTQYF	TGCAGTGCTAGGTTCAGGACTAACACAGATACGCAGTATTTT
14	TRBV20-1	TRBJ2-7	-	many	CSARDSTSYYEQYF	TGCAGTGCTAGAGATTCAACTAGCTACTACGAGCAGTACTTC
13	TRBV24-1	TRBJ2-7	-	-	CATSDSRNYEQYF	TGTGCCACCAGTGATTCACGGAACTACGAGCAGTACTTC
14	TRBV7-2	TRBJ2-7	-	many	CASSNWDLAYEQYF	TGTGCCAGCAGCAACTGGGACTTGGCCTACGAGCAGTACTTC
15	TRBV4-1	TRBJ1-6	-	many	CASSLRPDSNSPLHF	TGCGCCAGCAGCCTAAGACCTGACTCAAATTCACCCCTCCACTTT
12	TRBV20-1	TRBJ1-1	TRBD1	-	CSAREGAREAFF	TGCAGTGCTAGGGAGGGGGCGCGTGAAGCTTTCTTT
13	TRBV6-5	TRBJ2-7	TRBD1	many	CASTRTTGPEQYF	TGTGCCAGCACCCGAACGACAGGGCCCGAGCAGTACTTC
12	TRBV30	TRBJ1-2	-	many	CAWRGTGGGYTF	TGTGCCTGGAGGGGGACGGGAGGCGGCTACACCTTC
13	TRBV7-9	TRBJ2-5	-	few	CASSGRYQETQYF	TGTGCCAGCAGCGGGAGGTACCAAGAGACCCAGTACTTC
16	TRBV6-5	TRBJ1-5	TRBD1	many	CASSSLGQGKNQPQHF	TGTGCCAGCAGTTCACTCGGACAGGGGAAAAATCAGCCCCAGCATTTT
16	TRBV19	TRBJ1-5	TRBD1	many	CASSGTMGQINQPQHF	TGTGCCAGTAGTGGCACCATGGGACAGATAAATCAGCCCCAGCATTTT
17	TRBV5-1	TRBJ1-1	TRBD1	many	CASSHETGQGAPLEAFF	TGCGCCAGCAGCCACGAAACAGGACAGGGGGCTCCCCTCGAAGCTTTCTTT
15	TRBV27	TRBJ1-2	TRBD1	many	CASRTGGAGVYGYTF	TGTGCCAGCAGGACAGGGGGCGCAGGCGTCTATGGCTACACCTTC
14	TRBV7-7	TRBJ2-5	-	many	CASSSTGGEKTQYF	TGTGCTAGCAGCTCCACGGGGGGCGAGAAGACCCAGTACTTC
9	TRBV7-2	TRBJ2-5	-	-	CASSLAVDF	TGTGCCAGCAGCTTAGCGGTTGACTTC
15	TRBV28	TRBJ1-1	-	many	CASRVRRGGDTEAFF	TGTGCCAGCAGAGTTCGCAGGGGTGGGGACACTGAAGCTTTCTTT
13	TRBV7-2	TRBJ1-6	-	-	CASSSQGHSPLHF	TGTGCCAGCAGCTCCCAGGGGCACTCACCCCTCCACTTT
18	TRBV6-2/TRBV6-3	TRBJ1-1	TRBD1	many	CASSYLTGGGLFSTEAFF	TGTGCCAGCAGTTACCTGACAGGGGGCGGTCTTTTTTCGACTGAAGCTTTCTTT
15	TRBV30	TRBJ1-6	-	many	CAWSRRESQVSPLHF	TGTGCCTGGAGTCGGCGGGAGTCCCAGGTTTCACCCCTCCACTTT
14	TRBV5-1	TRBJ2-5	-	-	CASSLDRMRETQYF	TGCGCCAGCAGCTTGGACAGGATGCGGGAGACCCAGTACTTC
14	TRBV6-5	TRBJ2-7	-	many	CASSLDGLAYEQYF	TGTGCCAGCAGTTTGGACGGTCTCGCTTACGAGCAGTACTTC
14	TRBV19	TRBJ2-2	TRBD1	many	CASTSGTGFGELFF	TGTGCCAGTACCTCCGGGACAGGGTTCGGGGAGCTGTTTTTT
13	TRBV6-1	TRBJ2-7	TRBD1	-	CASRGQGSYEQYF	TGTGCCAGCAGAGGACAGGGTTCCTACGAGCAGTACTTC
13	TRBV29-1	TRBJ2-5	-	many	CSVHGWGPYAQYF	TGCAGCGTTCATGGATGGGGTCCCTACGCCCAGTACTTC
15	TRBV14	TRBJ1-5	TRBD1	many	CASSPSGQGNQPQHF	TGTGCCAGCAGCCCAAGCGGACAGGGCAATCAGCCCCAGCATTTT
13	TRBV6-5	TRBJ2-7	-	-	CASSSDSPYEQYF	TGTGCCAGCAGTTCGGACAGCCCCTACGAGCAGTACTTC
14	TRBV5-1	TRBJ2-5	TRBD2	many	CASSPSGGSETQYF	TGCGCCAGCAGCCCTAGCGGGGGGAGCGAGACCCAGTACTTC
14	TRBV5-1	TRBJ1-1	-	many	CASSLVPKSTEAFF	TGCGCCAGCAGCTTGGTACCGAAGTCGACTGAAGCTTTCTTT
16	TRBV20-1	TRBJ2-5	-	many	CSARFGPTGYQETQYF	TGCAGTGCTAGATTCGGGCCAACGGGCTACCAAGAGACCCAGTACTTC
14	TRBV6-1	TRBJ2-7	TRBD1	few	CASIRDRMAYEQYF	TGTGCCAGCATCCGGGACAGGATGGCCTACGAGCAGTACTTC
15	TRBV7-2	TRBJ2-7	TRBD2	few	CASSQGLAGGREQYF	TGTGCCAGCAGCCAAGGACTAGCGGGAGGACGCGAGCAGTACTTC
11	TRBV20-1	TRBJ2-5	-	many	CSASKEETQYF	TGCAGTGCTAGTAAGGAAGAGACCCAGTACTTC